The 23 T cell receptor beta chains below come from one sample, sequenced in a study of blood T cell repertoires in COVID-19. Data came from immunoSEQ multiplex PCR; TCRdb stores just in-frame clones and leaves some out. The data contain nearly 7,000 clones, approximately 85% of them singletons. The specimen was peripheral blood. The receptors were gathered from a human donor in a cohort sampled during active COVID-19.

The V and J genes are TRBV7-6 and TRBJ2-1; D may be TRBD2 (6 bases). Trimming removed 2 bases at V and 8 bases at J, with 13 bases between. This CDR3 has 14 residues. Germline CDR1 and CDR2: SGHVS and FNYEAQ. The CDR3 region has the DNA TGTGCCAGCAGCTTACGTCCTAGCGCCCATGAGCAGTTCTTC. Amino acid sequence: CASSLRPSAHEQFF. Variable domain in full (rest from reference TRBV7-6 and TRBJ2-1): GAGVSQSPRYKVTKRGQDVALRCDPISGHVSLYWYRQALGQGPEFLTYFNYEAQQDKSGLPNDRFSAERPEGSISTLTIQRTEQRDSAMYRCASSLRPSAHEQFFGPGTRLTVL.

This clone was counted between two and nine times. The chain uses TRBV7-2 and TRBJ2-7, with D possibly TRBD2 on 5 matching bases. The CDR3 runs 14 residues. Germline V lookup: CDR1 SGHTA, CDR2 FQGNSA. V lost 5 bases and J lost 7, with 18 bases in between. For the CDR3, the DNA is TGTGCCAGCAGCCCCTCCCGTCAGTGGAGGGAGCAGTACTTC. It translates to CASSPSRQWREQYF.

CDR3: CASSPVQGAYEQYF. The CDR3 nucleotides read TGTGCCAGCAGCCCCGTACAGGGAGCCTACGAGCAGTACTTC. The rearrangement joins TRBV27 to TRBJ2-7; maybe TRBD1 (6 bases). Germline lookup yields CDR1 MNHEY and CDR2 SMNVEV (reference sequence). The CDR3 is 14 amino acids. V lost 6 bases and J 2 bases, leaving 14 bases between the germline ends.

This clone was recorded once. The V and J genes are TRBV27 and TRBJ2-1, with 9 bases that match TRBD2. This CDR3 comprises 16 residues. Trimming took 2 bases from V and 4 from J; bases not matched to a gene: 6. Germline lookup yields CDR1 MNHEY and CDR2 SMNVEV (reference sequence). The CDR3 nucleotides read TGTGCCAGCAGTTTAATCGCGGGAGGGTTTTACAATGAGCAGTTCTTC. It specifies CASSLIAGGFYNEQFF.

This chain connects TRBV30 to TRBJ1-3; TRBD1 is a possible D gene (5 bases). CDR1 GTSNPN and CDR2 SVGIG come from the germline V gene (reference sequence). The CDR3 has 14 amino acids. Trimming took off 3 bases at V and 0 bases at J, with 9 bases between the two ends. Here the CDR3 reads CAWRRDRSGNTIYF. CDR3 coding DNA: TGTGCCTGGAGGCGGGACCGCTCTGGAAACACCATATATTTT.

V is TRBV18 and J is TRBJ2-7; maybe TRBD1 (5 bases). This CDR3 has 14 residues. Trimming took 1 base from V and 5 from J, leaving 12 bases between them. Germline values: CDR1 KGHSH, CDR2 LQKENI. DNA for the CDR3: TGTGCCAGCTCACCACGAACCCAGGGTGACGAGCAGTACTTC. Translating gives CASSPRTQGDEQYF.

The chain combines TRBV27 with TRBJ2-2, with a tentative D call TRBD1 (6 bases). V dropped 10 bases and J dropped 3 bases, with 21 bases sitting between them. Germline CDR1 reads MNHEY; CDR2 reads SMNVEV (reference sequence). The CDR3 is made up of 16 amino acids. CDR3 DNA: TGTGCCACCTCGACACCGGGACACTTGTACACCGGGGAGCTGTTTTTT. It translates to CATSTPGHLYTGELFF.

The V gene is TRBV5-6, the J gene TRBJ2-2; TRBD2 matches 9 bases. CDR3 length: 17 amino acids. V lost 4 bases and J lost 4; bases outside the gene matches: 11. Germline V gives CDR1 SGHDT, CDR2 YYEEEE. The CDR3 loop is CASSALGGGVGTGELFF. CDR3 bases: TGTGCCAGCAGCGCCCTGGGCGGGGGGGTTGGCACCGGGGAGCTGTTTTTT.

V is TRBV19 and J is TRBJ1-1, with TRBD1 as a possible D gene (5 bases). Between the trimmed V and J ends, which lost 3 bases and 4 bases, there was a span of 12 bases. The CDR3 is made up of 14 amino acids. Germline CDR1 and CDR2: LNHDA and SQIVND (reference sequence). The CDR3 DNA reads TGTGCCAGTAGTATCTCAGGGATTGGCACTGAAGCTTTCTTT. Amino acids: CASSISGIGTEAFF. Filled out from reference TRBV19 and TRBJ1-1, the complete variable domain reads DGGITQSPKYLFRKEGQNVTLSCEQNLNHDAMYWYRQDPGQGLRLIYYSQIVNDFQKGDIAEGYSVSREKKESFPLTVTSAQKNPTAFYLCASSISGIGTEAFFGQGTRLTVV.

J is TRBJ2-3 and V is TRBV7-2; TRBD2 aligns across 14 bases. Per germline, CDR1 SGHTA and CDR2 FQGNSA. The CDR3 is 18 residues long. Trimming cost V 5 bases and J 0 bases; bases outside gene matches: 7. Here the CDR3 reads CASSRTGTSGGSTDTQYF. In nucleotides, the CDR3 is TGTGCCAGCAGCCGGACCGGGACTAGCGGGGGAAGCACAGATACGCAGTATTTT. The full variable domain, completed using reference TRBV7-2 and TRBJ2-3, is GAGVSQSPSNKVTEKGKDVELRCDPISGHTALYWYRQSLGQGLEFLIYFQGNSAPDKSGLPSDRFSAERTGGSVSTLTIQRTQQEDSAVYLCASSRTGTSGGSTDTQYFGPGTRLTVL.

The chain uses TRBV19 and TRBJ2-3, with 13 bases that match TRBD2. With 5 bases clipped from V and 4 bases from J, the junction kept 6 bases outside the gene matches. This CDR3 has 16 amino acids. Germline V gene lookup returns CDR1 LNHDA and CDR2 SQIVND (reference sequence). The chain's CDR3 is CASSVGLAGAADTQYF. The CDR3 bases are TGTGCCAGTAGTGTCGGACTAGCGGGAGCTGCAGATACGCAGTATTTT.

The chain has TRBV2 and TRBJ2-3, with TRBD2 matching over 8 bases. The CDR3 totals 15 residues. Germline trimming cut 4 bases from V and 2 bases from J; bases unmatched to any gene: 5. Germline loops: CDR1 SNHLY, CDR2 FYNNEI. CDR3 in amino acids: CASSVGGGYTDTQYF. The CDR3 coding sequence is TGTGCCAGCAGTGTCGGCGGGGGGTACACAGATACGCAGTATTTT.

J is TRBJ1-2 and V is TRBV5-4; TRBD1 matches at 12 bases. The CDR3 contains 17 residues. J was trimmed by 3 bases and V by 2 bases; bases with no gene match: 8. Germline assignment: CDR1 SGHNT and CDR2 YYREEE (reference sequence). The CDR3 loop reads CASSFAGTGGLYYGYTF. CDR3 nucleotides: TGTGCCAGCAGCTTTGCGGGGACAGGGGGCCTCTACTATGGCTACACCTTC.

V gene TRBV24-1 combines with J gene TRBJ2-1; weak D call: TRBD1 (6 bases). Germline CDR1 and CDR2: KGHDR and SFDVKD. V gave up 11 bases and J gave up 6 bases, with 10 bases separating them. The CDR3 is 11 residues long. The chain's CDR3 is CASSQGNEQFF. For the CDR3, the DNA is TGTGCCAGCTCACAGGGCAATGAGCAGTTCTTC.

CDR3 bases: TGTGCCAGCAGGAAAGACAGGGGGGATGGCTACACCTTC. Amino acids: CASRKDRGDGYTF. The genes are TRBV2 and TRBJ1-2; TRBD1 agrees at 9 bases. V lost 6 bases to trimming and J lost 6 bases; unmatched junction nucleotides: 5. The CDR3 covers 13 residues. The germline CDR1 and CDR2 sequences are SNHLY and FYNNEI.

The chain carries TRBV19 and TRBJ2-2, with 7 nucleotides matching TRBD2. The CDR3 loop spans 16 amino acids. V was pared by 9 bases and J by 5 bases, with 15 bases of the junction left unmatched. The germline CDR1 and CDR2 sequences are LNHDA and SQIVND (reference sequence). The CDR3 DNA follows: TGTGCCAGCAGAAACTACCAGACAGCGGGGACCGGGGAGCTGTTTTTT. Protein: CASRNYQTAGTGELFF.

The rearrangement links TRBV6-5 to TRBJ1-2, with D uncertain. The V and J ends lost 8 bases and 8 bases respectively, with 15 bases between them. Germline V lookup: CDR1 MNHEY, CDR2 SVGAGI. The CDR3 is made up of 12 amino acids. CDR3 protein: CASALGVYGYTF. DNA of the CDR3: TGTGCCAGCGCCCTCGGGGTCTACGGCTACACCTTC.

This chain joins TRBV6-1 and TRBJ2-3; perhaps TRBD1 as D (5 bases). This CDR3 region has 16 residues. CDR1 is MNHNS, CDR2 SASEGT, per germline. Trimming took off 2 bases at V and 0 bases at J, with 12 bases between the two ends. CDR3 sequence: CASSETRAASTDTQYF. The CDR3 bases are TGTGCCAGCAGTGAAACCAGGGCTGCGAGCACAGATACGCAGTATTTT.

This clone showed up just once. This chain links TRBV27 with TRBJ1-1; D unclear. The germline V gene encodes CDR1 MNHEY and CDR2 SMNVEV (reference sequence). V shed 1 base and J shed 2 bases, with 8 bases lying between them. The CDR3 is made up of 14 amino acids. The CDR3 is CASSLWRGNTEAFF. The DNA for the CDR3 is TGTGCCAGCAGTTTATGGCGGGGAAACACTGAAGCTTTCTTT.

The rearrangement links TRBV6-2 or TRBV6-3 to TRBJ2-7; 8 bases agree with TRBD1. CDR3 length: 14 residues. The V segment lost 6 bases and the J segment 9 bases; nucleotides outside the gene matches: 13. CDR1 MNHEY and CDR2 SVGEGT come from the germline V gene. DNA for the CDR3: TGTGCCAGCAGCGACCGTCAGGGGGCGCGTGGGCAGTACTTC. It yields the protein CASSDRQGARGQYF.

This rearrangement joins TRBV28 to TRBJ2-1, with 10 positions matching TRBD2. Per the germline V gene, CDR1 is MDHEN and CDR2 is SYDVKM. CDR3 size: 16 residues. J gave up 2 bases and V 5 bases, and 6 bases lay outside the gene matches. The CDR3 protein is CASSPGGTSAYNEQFF. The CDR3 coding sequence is TGTGCCAGCAGTCCAGGAGGGACTAGCGCCTACAATGAGCAGTTCTTC.

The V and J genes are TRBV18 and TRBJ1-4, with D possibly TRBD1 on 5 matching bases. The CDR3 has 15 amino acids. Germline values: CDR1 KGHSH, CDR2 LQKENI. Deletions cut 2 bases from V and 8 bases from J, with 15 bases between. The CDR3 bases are TGTGCCAGCTCACCAGCCCAGGGTTCGAGGGAAAAACTGTTTTTT. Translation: CASSPAQGSREKLFF.

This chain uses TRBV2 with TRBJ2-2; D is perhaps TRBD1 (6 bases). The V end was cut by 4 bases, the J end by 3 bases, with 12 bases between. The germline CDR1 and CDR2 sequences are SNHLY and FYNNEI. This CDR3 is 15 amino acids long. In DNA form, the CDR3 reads TGTGCCAGCAGTGCGGCAGGGGCGGACACCGGGGAGCTGTTTTTT. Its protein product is CASSAAGADTGELFF.